The present T cell receptor (beta chain) was sequenced within a study of beta chain features in type 1 diabetes (dated by TCRdb to between 2017 and 2018). Regarding the research as a whole: Mean age, gender distribution, total cell number and subset yield were not different between patients and healthy donors. Across all samples, approximately 98,000,000 sorted cells were examined, and cell number per subset correlated strongly with RNA yield. Regulatory and stem cell-like memory subsets were obtained from only 8 patients and about 8 healthy donors, while naive and central memory subsets were obtained from all 30 or so donors. In the study, recently diagnosed type 1 diabetes patients and matched healthy donors were compared on the TCRB repertoires of their sorted circulating CD4+ T cell subsets.

Study-level results and caveats: In all four CD4+ subsets, TCRB CDR3 length was moderately but significantly shorter in type 1 diabetes patients. Patients with type 1 diabetes made fewer insertions and deleted more nucleotides at VDJ recombination sites, implying thymic rearrangement abnormalities. Naive, central memory and regulatory TCRB repertoires appeared to be more similar among patients than among healthy donors. Shorter templates might have been favored by PCR, but patient and control samples were amplified and corrected together, so both groups would have been affected equally by any skew. Because cDNA was sequenced instead of genomic DNA, highly expressing activated cells could be over-represented, though the groups showed no difference in activation or CD3 levels. HLA sub-analyses involved small numbers of individuals, so any influence of HLA type on TCRB rearrangement remained unresolved.

This clone was seen more than once but under ten times. Its antigen is currently not known. Nothing much larger sits one base from this clone, and base qualities are not available. From each donor, a single peripheral blood sample of around 0.12 L on average was drawn into heparinised tubes. A BD FACSAria II was used to sort naive, central memory, regulatory and stem cell-like memory CD4+ T cells with a panel that included CD45RO, CCR7, CD25, CD127, CD95 and CD27. A purity above 95% was achieved for all sorted populations. PBMCs were separated immediately by Lymphoprep density gradient centrifugation and were stained directly, without being cultured. Samples were stained and sorted in pairs, with one healthy donor and one patient per experiment, so that batch effects were minimized. The entire amount of isolated RNA was reverse transcribed using the High Capacity cDNA Reverse Transcription Kit, so the sequenced TCRB transcripts were expressed ones. Deep immunoSEQ sequencing was applied to naive, central memory and regulatory T cell samples, giving an average of roughly 3.5 million total reads per sample. Sorted cells were lysed in RLT buffer and RNA was extracted with DNase-treated RNeasy Micro or Mini kits, depending on cell number. To prevent cross-contamination, every cell subset was processed on its own, while patient and healthy donor samples were processed together. The immunoSEQ multiplex PCR was used to amplify TCRB sequences from cDNA, generating 87-bp fragments that spanned the CDR3 region. Sequencing of the amplicons was done on the Illumina HiSeq platform. The paper's processing steps were these. Synthetic template baselines were used to correct PCR bias computationally, reads within Hamming distance 2 were collapsed, and singletons that could not be merged were discarded. By aligning reads against IMGT, V, D and J genes, CDR3 length, and insertions or deletions at six rearrangement sites were assigned. Within each subset, clonotype counts were normalized to the number of sorted cells before true diversity and Gini coefficients were calculated with the tcR R package. Repertoire sharing was quantified using the overlap coefficient calculated on TCRB nucleotide sequences. Out-of-frame TCRB sequences from naive cells were analyzed to stand in for the pre-selection repertoire. In its TCRdb copy, this immuneACCESS table keeps in-frame sequences only and misses some clones. Where compared with another copy, unresolved V genes explain less than half of these, and the others have no known cause. V, J and clone size are those of that table, while D and trimming were read from the DNA. The sample table shows fewer than 250,000 clones, and roughly an eighth are seen once. The ten top clones hold about 0.027% of the sample.

The receptor was derived from a woman aged 40 to 55 in good health. Sequenced sample: naive CD4+ T cells from blood. The cell subset or site label for this specimen denotes: true naive CD4+ T cells.

The CDR3 in this case is CASSFGQTGGTDTQYF. The nucleotides read TGTGCCAGCAGTTTCGGTCAGACGGGGGGCACAGATACGCAGTATTTT. The sequence links TRBV28 to TRBJ2-3; TRBD2 is a weak D gene call, 6 bases matching. From its cysteine to its phenylalanine, the CDR3 spans 16 amino acids. Only the CDR3 portion is preserved as DNA: 48 bases, with reading frame beginning at the first base. V loses 3 bases of germline sequence and J loses 1 base, and the interval between the two ends is 14 bases. According to the germline V gene, CDR1 reads MDHEN and CDR2 reads SYDVKM.